A selection of T cell receptor beta chains follows, all from one sample in a study of T cells in Graves' hyperthyroidism and ophthalmopathy. TCRdb passed the multiplex PCR reads through MiXCR, listing each CDR3 protein once. The data hold roughly 350,000 distinct CDR3 sequences, with about 15% observed a single time. Material: blood. These receptors were collected from a woman between 25 and 40 years old with Graves' hyperthyroidism. Each CDR3 is given with its conserved first and last residue. The D gene is left open where the match is weak. The size field is filled for only some rows; it gives once, few, many or a size class.

D gene: .; V gene: TRBV7-9; J gene: TRBJ2-2; clone size: many; CDR3 protein: CASSFEQGIGELFF; CDR3 DNA: TGTGCCAGCAGCTTCGAACAGGGAATCGGGGAGCTGTTTTTT
D gene: TRBD1; V gene: TRBV28; J gene: TRBJ1-5; clone size: many; CDR3 protein: CASSSSGQGSKQPQHF; CDR3 DNA: TGTGCCAGCAGTTCCAGCGGACAGGGGTCCAAGCAGCCCCAGCATTTT
D gene: .; V gene: TRBV20-1; J gene: TRBJ2-5; clone size: many; CDR3 protein: CSARGQQKETQYF; CDR3 DNA: TGCAGTGCTAGAGGACAACAGAAAGAGACCCAGTACTTC
D gene: .; V gene: TRBV28; J gene: TRBJ2-4; clone size: many; CDR3 protein: CASTTPGHIQYF; CDR3 DNA: TGTGCCAGCACTACACCGGGGCACATTCAGTACTTC
D gene: .; V gene: TRBV27; J gene: TRBJ2-4; clone size: .; CDR3 protein: CASSPRRDLAKNIQYF; CDR3 DNA: TGTGCCAGCAGTCCCCGACGGGATCTAGCCAAAAACATTCAGTACTTC
D gene: TRBD1; V gene: TRBV2; J gene: TRBJ1-1; clone size: .; CDR3 protein: CASSGQGTEAFF; CDR3 DNA: TGTGCCAGCAGCGGACAGGGAACTGAAGCTTTCTTT
D gene: .; V gene: TRBV12-3/TRBV12-4; J gene: TRBJ2-7; clone size: many; CDR3 protein: CASRGITTGRDEQYF; CDR3 DNA: TGTGCCAGCAGGGGAATTACGACAGGCCGGGACGAGCAGTACTTC
D gene: TRBD2; V gene: TRBV2; J gene: TRBJ2-1; clone size: many; CDR3 protein: CASRGGYNEQFF; CDR3 DNA: TGTGCCAGCAGGGGGGGGTACAATGAGCAGTTCTTC
D gene: TRBD1; V gene: TRBV7-3; J gene: TRBJ2-1; clone size: few; CDR3 protein: CASSYDRGPYNEQFF; CDR3 DNA: TGTGCCAGCAGCTACGACAGGGGTCCCTACAATGAGCAGTTCTTC
D gene: .; V gene: TRBV20-1; J gene: TRBJ2-7; clone size: many; CDR3 protein: CSAGDSYEQYF; CDR3 DNA: TGCAGTGCTGGGGACTCCTACGAGCAGTACTTC